The next 25 T cell receptor beta chains were all read from a single sample in a study of a mutant IDH1 vaccine in newly diagnosed glioma. Time point defined: baseline, week 1 (first vaccination visit). Treatment noted: pre-vaccination baseline after standard-of-care therapy. Clones were read by immunoSEQ multiplex PCR, and TCRdb kept only the in-frame ones, dropping some. This table has tens of thousands of clones, around four fifths appearing once. The sample in question was peripheral blood mononuclear cells (PBMCs), obtained from a glioma patient treated with radiotherapy, temozolomide or both. The receptors here all came from a woman between 18 and 29 years old with glioma. Some clones in this sample may be carry-over from other donors' samples.

This chain links TRBV6-5 with TRBJ2-1; D call uncertain. Germline V lookup: CDR1 MNHEY, CDR2 SVGAGI. The V end was cut by 8 bases, the J end by 0 bases, with 5 bases between. The CDR3 has 12 residues. This CDR3 reads CASGPSYNEQFF. The CDR3 DNA reads as TGTGCCAGCGGACCCTCCTACAATGAGCAGTTCTTC.

This rearrangement joins TRBV30 to TRBJ1-5, with 9 bases identical to TRBD1. CDR3 size: 12 residues. In germline, CDR1 is GTSNPN, CDR2 SVGIG (reference sequence). After removal of 5 bases from V and 8 bases from J, the junction contained 4 bases not matched to a gene. CDR3 sequence (DNA): TGTGCCTGGGCGGACAGGGGAAAGCCCCAGCATTTT. Amino acids: CAWADRGKPQHF. Full variable domain (rest looked up from reference TRBV30 and TRBJ1-5): SQTIHQWPATLVQPVGSPLSLECTVEGTSNPNLYWYRQAAGRGLQLLFYSVGIGQISSEVPQNLSASRPQDRQFILSSKKLLLSDSGFYLCAWADRGKPQHFGDGTRLSIL.

V gene TRBV4-3 combines with J gene TRBJ1-4; 7 positions match TRBD1. The CDR3 has 18 amino acids. The germline V gene has CDR1 LGHNA and CDR2 YSLEER. V was clipped by 1 base and J by 0 bases; unmatched bases: 8. CDR3 residues: CASSQGQGAAPTNEKLFF. The CDR3 bases are TGCGCCAGCAGCCAAGGACAGGGCGCCGCCCCAACTAATGAAAAACTGTTTTTT.

V is TRBV7-6 and J is TRBJ1-5; possibly TRBD1 for D (5 bases). CDR1 and CDR2 from the germline V gene are SGHVS and FNYEAQ. This CDR3 contains 15 residues. The germline V and J ends were trimmed by 5 bases and 1 base, with 12 bases remaining between them. In DNA, the CDR3 is TGTGCCAGCAGCCCGACAGTATTCAGCAATCAGCCCCAGCATTTT. This gives the protein CASSPTVFSNQPQHF.

The chain is built from TRBV30 and TRBJ1-3; 8 bases fit TRBD1. CDR3 length: 13 amino acids. With V trimmed by 4 bases and J by 2 bases, 1 base remained unmatched. Germline CDR1 and CDR2: GTSNPN and SVGIG (reference sequence). The CDR3 is CAWKQGAGNTIYF. The CDR3 DNA is TGTGCCTGGAAACAGGGGGCTGGAAACACCATATATTTT.

The chain is built from TRBV10-2 and TRBJ1-1; D not certain. V gave up 0 bases and J gave up 4 bases, with 15 bases separating them. The germline V gene has CDR1 WSHSY and CDR2 SAAADI. This CDR3 comprises 16 residues. This CDR3 reads CASSESIWGGSTEAFF. CDR3 nucleotides: TGCGCCAGCAGTGAGTCGATCTGGGGAGGTTCCACTGAAGCTTTCTTT.

The J gene is TRBJ2-5, the V gene TRBV29-1; D gene unclear. This CDR3 region has 11 residues. V lost 2 bases, J lost 5 bases, and 6 bases lay in between. Germline lookup yields CDR1 SQVTM and CDR2 ANQGSEA. The CDR3 nucleotides read TGCAGCGTTGAATATCGGGAGACCCAGTACTTC. This translates into CSVEYRETQYF.

The CDR3 loop reads CAINFGAGETQYF. CDR3 coding DNA: TGTGCCATCAATTTTGGGGCGGGGGAGACCCAGTACTTC. The V and J genes are TRBV10-3 and TRBJ2-5; D may be TRBD2 (6 bases). Looked up from germline, CDR1 is ENHRY and CDR2 is SYGVKD. The CDR3 extends over 13 amino acids. Between the trimmed V and J ends, which lost 7 bases and 5 bases, there was a span of 14 bases.

This chain connects TRBV29-1 to TRBJ2-2, with D hard to call. The CDR3 is made up of 11 amino acids. Germline-derived CDR1 and CDR2 are SQVTM and ANQGSEA. The V end was cut by 3 bases, the J end by 5 bases, with 4 bases between. CDR3 sequence: CSVDYTGELFF. In DNA, the CDR3 is TGCAGCGTTGATTATACCGGGGAGCTGTTTTTT.

V is TRBV27 and J is TRBJ2-5; 7 positions match TRBD2. There are 15 residues in the CDR3. V shed 6 bases, J shed 2 bases, and the junction held 9 bases outside the gene matches. The germline CDR1 and CDR2 sequences are MNHEY and SMNVEV (reference sequence). CDR3 nucleotide sequence: TGTGCCAGCAGCCCTTCTCACGGGAGGCAAGAGACCCAGTACTTC. Its protein product is CASSPSHGRQETQYF.

The rearrangement joins TRBV7-4 to TRBJ2-7; D is tentatively TRBD1 or TRBD2 (5 bases each). Deletions cut 0 bases from V and 3 bases from J, with 12 bases between. CDR1 is SGHVT and CDR2 is SQSDAQ in the germline V gene. The CDR3 sequence is 15 residues long. CDR3 DNA: TGTGCCAGCAGCTTAGCCGGGACGCTTTTCTACGAGCAGTACTTC. Translated: CASSLAGTLFYEQYF.

The V gene is TRBV11-3, the J gene TRBJ2-2; TRBD1 or TRBD2 may be the D gene (5 bases each). Looked up from germline, CDR1 is SGHNT and CDR2 is YENEEA. V shed 2 bases and J shed 0 bases, with 10 bases lying between them. The CDR3 is 16 amino acids. Here the CDR3 reads CASSLSWGTNTGELFF. As DNA, the CDR3 is TGTGCCAGCAGCTTAAGTTGGGGGACGAACACCGGGGAGCTGTTTTTT.

V is TRBV29-1 and J is TRBJ2-2, with 15 bases matching TRBD2. The germline gives CDR1 SQVTM, CDR2 ANQGSEA. The CDR3 sequence is 16 residues long. V lost 7 bases and J lost 3; bases outside the gene matches: 6. CDR3 bases: TGCAGCGGCAGGACTAGCGGGGGGGCGTACACCGGGGAGCTGTTTTTT. This gives the protein CSGRTSGGAYTGELFF.

This clone was recorded only once. This chain connects TRBV9 to TRBJ2-5; 7 nucleotides match TRBD2. The J segment lost 1 base and the V segment lost 4 bases, leaving 7 bases of the junction unmatched. The CDR3 length is 15 residues. Per germline, CDR1 SGDLS and CDR2 YYNGEE. The chain's CDR3 is CASSPSAGAQETQYF. The CDR3 DNA sequence: TGTGCCAGCAGCCCTTCCGCGGGAGCCCAAGAGACCCAGTACTTC.

The genes are TRBV6-4 and TRBJ2-3, with D possibly called TRBD1 or TRBD2 (7 bases each). Germline-derived CDR1 and CDR2 are MRHNA and SNTAGT. The CDR3 consists of 15 residues. Trimming left V 4 bases short and J 2 bases short, with 13 bases between. The CDR3 sequence is CASSASGGATDTQYF. CDR3 DNA sequence: TGTGCCAGCAGTGCCTCAGGGGGGGCCACAGATACGCAGTATTTT.

The table lists this clone with a few counts. The V gene is TRBV6-1, the J gene TRBJ2-7; the D gene is possibly TRBD2 (6 bases). The V end lost 5 bases, the J end lost 3 bases, and 14 bases lay between the germline ends. Germline V lookup: CDR1 MNHNS, CDR2 SASEGT. The CDR3 spans 14 residues. The CDR3 spells CASSSGWGIYEQYF. As DNA, the CDR3 is TGTGCCAGCAGTAGCGGGTGGGGGATCTACGAGCAGTACTTC.

J is TRBJ1-1 and V is TRBV4-3; D not certain. The CDR3 runs 14 residues. Germline V lookup: CDR1 LGHNA, CDR2 YSLEER. V lost 1 base and J 1 base, leaving 7 bases between the germline ends. CDR3 in amino acids: CASSQVGENTEAFF. In DNA, the CDR3 is TGCGCCAGCAGCCAAGTCGGGGAGAACACTGAAGCTTTCTTT.

The chain is built from TRBV6-5 and TRBJ1-5, with D perhaps matching TRBD1 (5 bases). The CDR3 is made up of 14 amino acids. In germline, CDR1 is MNHEY, CDR2 SVGAGI. The ends were cut back, 0 bases at V and 4 bases at J, with 7 bases in the middle. The CDR3 reads CASSYSQGNQPQHF. As DNA, the CDR3 is TGTGCCAGCAGTTACTCCCAGGGTAATCAGCCCCAGCATTTT.

The V gene is TRBV5-4, the J gene TRBJ1-1; the D gene is possibly TRBD1 (5 bases). The germline V gene encodes CDR1 SGHNT and CDR2 YYREEE (reference sequence). V lost 3 bases and J 3 bases, leaving 12 bases between the germline ends. The CDR3 runs 14 residues. CDR3 in amino acids: CASSSWGRDTEAFF. CDR3 DNA: TGTGCCAGCAGCTCGTGGGGGAGGGACACTGAAGCTTTCTTT. Together with reference TRBV5-4 and TRBJ1-1, the CDR3 gives the full variable domain: ETGVTQSPTHLIKTRGQQVTLRCSSQSGHNTVSWYQQALGQGPQFIFQYYREEENGRGNFPPRFSGLQFPNYSSELNVNALELDDSALYLCASSSWGRDTEAFFGQGTRLTVV.

The rearrangement links TRBV7-9 to TRBJ2-5; TRBD2 aligns across 9 bases. The ends lost 5 bases at V and 4 bases at J; junction bases unmatched: 11. The CDR3 runs 16 residues. Germline V gene lookup returns CDR1 SEHNR and CDR2 FQNEAQ (reference sequence). The CDR3: CASSRYPSGIGETQYF. DNA of the CDR3: TGTGCCAGCAGCCGATACCCTAGCGGGATTGGAGAGACCCAGTACTTC.

This chain uses TRBV19 with TRBJ2-1; the D gene is possibly TRBD1 (6 bases). Trimming pared 3 bases from V and 7 bases from J, leaving 10 bases between. The CDR3 runs to 13 residues. The V gene's germline CDR1 is LNHDA and CDR2 SQIVND (reference sequence). The CDR3 region has the DNA TGTGCCAGTAGTATCGAACAGGGTAATGAGCAGTTCTTC. It is translated as CASSIEQGNEQFF.

This clone has only one observation. J is TRBJ1-1 and V is TRBV5-1, with 7 bases lining up with TRBD1. Per the germline V gene, CDR1 is SGHRS and CDR2 is YFSETQ. The junction had 1 base not matched to a gene; V was cut back by 5 bases and J by 0 bases. The CDR3 is 13 amino acids. In DNA, the CDR3 is TGCGCCAGCAGGCAGGGGGTGAACACTGAAGCTTTCTTT. Amino acids: CASRQGVNTEAFF.

The CDR3, as DNA: TGTGCCAGCAGCCAAGAGTCCTCTAGGTTAGCGACCCAGTACTTC. It codes for CASSQESSRLATQYF. The gene calls are TRBV4-2 and TRBJ2-5; D remains ambiguous. This CDR3 contains 15 residues. V was trimmed by 0 bases and J by 7 bases, leaving 15 bases between them. The germline V gene has CDR1 LGHNA and CDR2 YNFKEQ.

This clone was detected only once. The chain joins TRBV5-6 to TRBJ2-1; D unclear. Germline V gene sequence: CDR1 SGHDT, CDR2 YYEEEE. The CDR3 totals 14 residues. Between the trimmed V and J ends, which lost 1 base and 5 bases, there was a span of 10 bases. CDR3 bases: TGTGCCAGCAGCTTGTCGTACCCCCACAATGAGCAGTTCTTC. Residues: CASSLSYPHNEQFF. Using reference TRBV5-6 and TRBJ2-1 for the parts outside the CDR3, the full variable domain is DAGVTQSPTHLIKTRGQQVTLRCSPKSGHDTVSWYQQALGQGPQFIFQYYEEEERQRGNFPDRFSGHQFPNYSSELNVNALLLGDSALYLCASSLSYPHNEQFFGPGTRLTVL.

The rearrangement links TRBV2 to TRBJ1-6, with unresolved D. V was clipped by 8 bases and J by 5 bases, with 16 bases between them. CDR3 length: 15 amino acids. Germline CDR1 is SNHLY and CDR2 is FYNNEI. This chain's CDR3 is CASALGRINNSPLHF. The CDR3 bases are TGTGCCAGCGCCCTCGGACGGATTAATAATTCACCCCTCCACTTT.